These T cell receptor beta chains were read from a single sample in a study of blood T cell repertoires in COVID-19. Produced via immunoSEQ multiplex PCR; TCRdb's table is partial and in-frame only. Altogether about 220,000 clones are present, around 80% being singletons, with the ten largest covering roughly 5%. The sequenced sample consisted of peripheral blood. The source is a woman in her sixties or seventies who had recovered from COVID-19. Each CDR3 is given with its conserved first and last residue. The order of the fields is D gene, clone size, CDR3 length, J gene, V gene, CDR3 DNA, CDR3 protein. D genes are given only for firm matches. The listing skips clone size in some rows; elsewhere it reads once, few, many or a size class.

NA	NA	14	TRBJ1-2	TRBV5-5	TGTGCCAGCAGCTTGGCCTGGAGTGGCTATGGCTACACCTTC	CASSLAWSGYGYTF
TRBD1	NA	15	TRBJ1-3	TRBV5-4	TGTGCCAGCAGTCCAGGGGGACCTCGGGGAAACACCATATATTTT	CASSPGGPRGNTIYF
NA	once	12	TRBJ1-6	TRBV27	TGTGCCAGCAGTTTAGGTAGCTGGCCCCTCCACTTT	CASSLGSWPLHF
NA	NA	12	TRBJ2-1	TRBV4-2	TGTGCCAGCAGCGAGGAGTCCAATGAGCAGTTCTTC	CASSEESNEQFF
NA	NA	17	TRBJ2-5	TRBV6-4	TGTGCCAGCAGTGACGCGACCATTGACAGAGAGCAAGAGACCCAGTACTTC	CASSDATIDREQETQYF
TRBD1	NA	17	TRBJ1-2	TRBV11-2	TGTGCCAGCAGCTTAAAATGGCGGGACAGGGTTTTCGGTGGCTACACCTTC	CASSLKWRDRVFGGYTF
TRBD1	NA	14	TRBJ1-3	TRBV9	TGTGCCAGCAGCGTTGACAGGGGAGGAAACACCATATATTTT	CASSVDRGGNTIYF
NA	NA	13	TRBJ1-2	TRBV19	TGTGCCAGTAGTTCCCGGACCGGCGGGGGCTACACCTTC	CASSSRTGGGYTF
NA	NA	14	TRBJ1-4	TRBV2	TGTGCCAGCAGTGAGGGGCCAAATAATGAAAAACTGTTTTTT	CASSEGPNNEKLFF
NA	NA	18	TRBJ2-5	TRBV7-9	TGTGCCAGCAGTATAATGTGGTCGCGGCCAGGGTATTTTGAGACCCAGTACTTC	CASSIMWSRPGYFETQYF
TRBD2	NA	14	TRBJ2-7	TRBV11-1	TGTGCCAGCAGCTTCCCCGGGACTACCTACGAGCAGTACTTC	CASSFPGTTYEQYF
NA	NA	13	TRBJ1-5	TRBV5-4	TGTGCCAGCAGCCCGGGTGGCAATCAGCCCCAGCATTTT	CASSPGGNQPQHF
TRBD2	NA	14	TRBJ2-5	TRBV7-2	TGTGCCAGCAGCCCGGGGGGACTGAAAGAGACCCAGTACTTC	CASSPGGLKETQYF
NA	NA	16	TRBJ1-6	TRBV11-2	TGTGCCAGCAGCCCCCCACAGGGCTGGTATAATTCACCCCTCCACTTT	CASSPPQGWYNSPLHF
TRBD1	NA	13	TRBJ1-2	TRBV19	TGTGCCAGTAGTATCAGGGGGGACTATGGCTACACCTTC	CASSIRGDYGYTF
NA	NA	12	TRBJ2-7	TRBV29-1	TGCAGCGTTCGTGGGCCTACCTACGAGCAGTACTTC	CSVRGPTYEQYF
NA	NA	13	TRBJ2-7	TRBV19	TGTGCCAGTAGTGCGCAGTACAGGGATGGGCAGTACTTC	CASSAQYRDGQYF
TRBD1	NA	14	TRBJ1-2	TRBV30	TGTGCCTGGAGCGATCTACAGGGGTATAGTGGCTACACCTTC	CAWSDLQGYSGYTF
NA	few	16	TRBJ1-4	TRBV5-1	TGCGCCAGCAGCTTGAGGCCGGGTATTGGAAATGAAAAACTGTTTTTT	CASSLRPGIGNEKLFF
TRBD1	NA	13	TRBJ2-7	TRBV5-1	TGCGCCAGCAGACCGGGACAGGGCTACGAGCAGTACTTC	CASRPGQGYEQYF
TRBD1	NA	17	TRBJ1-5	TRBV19	TGTGCCAGTAACACCGAACGGGACAGGGGTAGCAATCAGCCCCAGCATTTT	CASNTERDRGSNQPQHF
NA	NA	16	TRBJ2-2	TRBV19	TGTGCCAGTAGGAAGGCCTGGACTGAGAACACCGGGGAGCTGTTTTTT	CASRKAWTENTGELFF
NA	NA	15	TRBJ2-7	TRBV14	TGTGCCAGCAGCCAGTTGGGGACGGGGGATATCGGGCAGTACTTC	CASSQLGTGDIGQYF
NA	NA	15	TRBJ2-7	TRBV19	TGTGCCAGTGCCTTACAGGGACGGTCCCTTCTCGAGCAGTACTTC	CASALQGRSLLEQYF
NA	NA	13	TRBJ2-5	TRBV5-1	TGCGCCAGCACTTTGGGTGGGGCAGAGACCCAGTACTTC	CASTLGGAETQYF
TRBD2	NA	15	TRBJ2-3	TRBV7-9	TGTGCCAGCAGCTCTCGTTCTAGCGGGGGGGCCACGCAGTATTTT	CASSSRSSGGATQYF
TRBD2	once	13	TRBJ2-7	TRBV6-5	TGTGCCAGCAGTACTAGCGGGGGGAGGGAGCAGTACTTC	CASSTSGGREQYF
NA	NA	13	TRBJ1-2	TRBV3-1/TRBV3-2	TGTGCCAGCAGCCAAGATCTAGGGGTAGGCTACACCTTC	CASSQDLGVGYTF
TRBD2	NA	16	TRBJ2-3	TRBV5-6	TGTGCCAGCAGCTCCTTAGCGGGTACTAGCACAGATACGCAGTATTTT	CASSSLAGTSTDTQYF
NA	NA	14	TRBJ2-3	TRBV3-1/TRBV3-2	TGTGCCAGCAGCCGAGCGGCCAGCACAGATACGCAGTATTTT	CASSRAASTDTQYF
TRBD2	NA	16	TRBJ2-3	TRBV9	TGTGCCAGCAGCTCAGACCCACGGGGGGGCCCAGATACGCAGTATTTT	CASSSDPRGGPDTQYF